What follows are 3 T cell receptor beta chains derived from one specimen sequenced in a study of beta chain features in type 1 diabetes. What was sequenced were expressed TCRB transcripts, since all of the isolated RNA had been reverse transcribed. Assay: immunoSEQ multiplex PCR; the TCRdb copy retains only in-frame clones and omits some. Here the sample spans 600,000 to 650,000 clones, around a sixth being singletons. The sequenced material came from naive CD4+ T cells from blood. The receptors come from a man aged 18 to 29 in good health.

This clone was recorded a few times. The genes are TRBV7-9 and TRBJ1-6, with D possibly TRBD1 on 6 matching bases. V was cut by 5 bases and J by 6 bases, with 11 bases left in between. The CDR3 contains 14 residues. The germline V gene has CDR1 SEHNR and CDR2 FQNEAQ (reference sequence). The CDR3 sequence is CASSPGQINSPLHF. In nucleotides, the CDR3 is TGTGCCAGCAGCCCAGGACAGATTAATTCACCCCTCCACTTT.

V gene TRBV9 combines with J gene TRBJ1-6; perhaps TRBD1 as D (6 bases). The V end was cut by 2 bases, the J end by 6 bases, with 9 bases between. Looked up from germline, CDR1 is SGDLS and CDR2 is YYNGEE. The length of the CDR3 is 14 residues. The CDR3 DNA is TGTGCCAGCAGCGTGGACAGCCCTAATTCACCCCTCCACTTT. This gives the protein CASSVDSPNSPLHF.

This clone came up a few times. Different DNA sequences within this sample yield the same CDR3. The J gene is TRBJ2-1, the V gene TRBV7-9, with a weak D call TRBD1 (6 bases). V lost 5 bases and J 4 bases, leaving 9 bases between the germline ends. The CDR3 has 13 residues. Germline lookup yields CDR1 SEHNR and CDR2 FQNEAQ (reference sequence). CDR3 region: CASSLRGYNEQFF. DNA of the CDR3: TGTGCCAGCAGCCTGAGGGGGTACAATGAGCAGTTCTTC.